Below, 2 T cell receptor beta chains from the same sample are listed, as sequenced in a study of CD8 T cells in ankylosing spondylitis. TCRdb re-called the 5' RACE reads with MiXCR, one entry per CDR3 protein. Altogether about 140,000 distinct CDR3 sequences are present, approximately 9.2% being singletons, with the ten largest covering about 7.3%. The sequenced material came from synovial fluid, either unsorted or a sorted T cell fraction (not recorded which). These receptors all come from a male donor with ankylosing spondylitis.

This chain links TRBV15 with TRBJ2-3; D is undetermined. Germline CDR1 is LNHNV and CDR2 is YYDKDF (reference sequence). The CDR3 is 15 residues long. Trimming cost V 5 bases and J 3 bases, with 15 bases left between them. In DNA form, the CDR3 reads TGTGCCACCAGCCCCTCTGGTGTTGGAACAGATACGCAGTATTTT. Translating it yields CATSPSGVGTDTQYF.

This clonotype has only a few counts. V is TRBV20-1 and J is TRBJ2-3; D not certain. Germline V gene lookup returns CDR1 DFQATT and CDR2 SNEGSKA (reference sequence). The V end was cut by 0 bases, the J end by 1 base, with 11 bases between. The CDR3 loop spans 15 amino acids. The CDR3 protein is CSARDLGFGTDTQYF. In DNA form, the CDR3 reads TGCAGTGCTAGAGATTTAGGGTTTGGCACAGATACGCAGTATTTT.